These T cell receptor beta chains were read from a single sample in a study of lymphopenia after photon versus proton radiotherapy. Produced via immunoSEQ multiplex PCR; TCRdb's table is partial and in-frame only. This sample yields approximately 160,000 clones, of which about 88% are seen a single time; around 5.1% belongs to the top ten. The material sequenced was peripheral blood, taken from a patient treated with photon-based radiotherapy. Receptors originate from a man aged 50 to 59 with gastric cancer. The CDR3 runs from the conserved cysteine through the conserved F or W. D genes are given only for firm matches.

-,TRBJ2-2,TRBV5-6,CASTPPRGGTGELFF
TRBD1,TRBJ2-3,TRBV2,CASSRDRGSTDTQYF
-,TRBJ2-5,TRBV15,CATSRDGLETQYF
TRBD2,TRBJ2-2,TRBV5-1,CASSLGVAGASGELFF
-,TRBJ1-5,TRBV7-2,CASSHGDRGGNQPQHF
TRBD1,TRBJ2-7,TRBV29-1,CSVTGTGGDEQYF
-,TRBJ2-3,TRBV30,CAWSVALPGLTDTQYF
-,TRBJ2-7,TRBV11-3,CASSLFSETTYEQYF
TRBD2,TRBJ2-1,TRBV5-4,CASSLGLGLAGGPPYNEQFF
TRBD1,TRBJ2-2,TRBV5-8,CASSLGRGRSGELFF
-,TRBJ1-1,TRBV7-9,CASSEQGNTEAFF
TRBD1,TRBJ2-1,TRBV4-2,CASSLDRGVDNEQFF
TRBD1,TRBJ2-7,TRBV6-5,CASSYRDRGSYEQYF
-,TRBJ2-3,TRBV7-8,CASSLWGTSTDTQYF
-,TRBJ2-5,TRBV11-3,CASSLWLEETQYF
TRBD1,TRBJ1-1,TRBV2,CASSSSGTALAFF
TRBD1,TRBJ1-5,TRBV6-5,CASRGQGNQPQHF
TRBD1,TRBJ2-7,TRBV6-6,CASSFRDRYLEQYF
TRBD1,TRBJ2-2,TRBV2,CASAGQGFTGELFF
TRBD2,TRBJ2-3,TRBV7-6,CASSLSTSASTDTQYF
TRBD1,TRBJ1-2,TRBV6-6,CASSYQGTGVDGYTF
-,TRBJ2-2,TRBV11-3,CASSSKSRNGGELFF
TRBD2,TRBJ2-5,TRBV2,CASKWTSAQETQYF
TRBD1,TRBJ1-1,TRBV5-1,CASSQRQGDTEAFF
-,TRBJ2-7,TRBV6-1,CASTQRSVTYEQYF
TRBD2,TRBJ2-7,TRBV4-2,CASSQDLLPSGRGEQYF
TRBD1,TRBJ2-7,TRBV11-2,CASRRTGGREEQYF
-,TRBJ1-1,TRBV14,CASSQELWGAFF
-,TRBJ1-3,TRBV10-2,CASSRGPGNTIYF
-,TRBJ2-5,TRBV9,CASSVSLGGETQYF
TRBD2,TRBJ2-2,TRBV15,CATSSLAGSTGELFF
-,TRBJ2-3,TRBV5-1,CASSLPSPKVADTQYF
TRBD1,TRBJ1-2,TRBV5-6,CASSLARQGAFYGYTF
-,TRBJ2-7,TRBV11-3,CASSPLLF
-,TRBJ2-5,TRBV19,CASSILGETQYF
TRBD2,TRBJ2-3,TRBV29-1,CSVGTSGTTDTQYF
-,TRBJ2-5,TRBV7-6,CASSLFSTYQETQYF